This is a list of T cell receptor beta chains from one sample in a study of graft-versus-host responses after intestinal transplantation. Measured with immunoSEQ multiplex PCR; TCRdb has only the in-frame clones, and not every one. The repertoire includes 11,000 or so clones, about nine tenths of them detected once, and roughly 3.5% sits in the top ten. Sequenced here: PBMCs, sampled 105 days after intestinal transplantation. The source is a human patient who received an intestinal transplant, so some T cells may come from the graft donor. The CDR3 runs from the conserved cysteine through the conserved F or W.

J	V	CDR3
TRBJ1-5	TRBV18	CASSPPGPRPNQPQHF
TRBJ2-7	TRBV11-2	CASSLEAGGWSYEQYF
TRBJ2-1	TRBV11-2	CASSPGTSYHEQFF
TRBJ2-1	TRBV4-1	CASSQEGGGANEQFF
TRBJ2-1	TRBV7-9	CASSLRVNDNEQFF
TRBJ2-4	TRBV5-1	CASSLDWGEGVYF
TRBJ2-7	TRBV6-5	CASSYSRTYEQYF
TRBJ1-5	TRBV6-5	CASSYRTGGEPQHF
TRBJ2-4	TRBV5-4	CASSPTSGRAKNIQYF
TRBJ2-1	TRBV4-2	CASSQGTTDYNEQFF
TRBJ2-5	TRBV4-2	CASSSVGGGAYQETQYF
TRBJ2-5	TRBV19	CASSIDSGRETQYF
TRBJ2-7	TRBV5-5	CASSYKSGTVENYEQYF
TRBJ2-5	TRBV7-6	CASSLAASGRETQYF
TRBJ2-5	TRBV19	CASSNRLAGGLQETQYF
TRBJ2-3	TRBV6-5	CASRDLAGGTDTQYF
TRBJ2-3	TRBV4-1	CASSQAPRLSLKTDTQYF
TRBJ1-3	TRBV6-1	CASSEAGLGPSGNTIYF
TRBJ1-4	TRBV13	CASSLTGSNEKLFF
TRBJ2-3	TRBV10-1	CASKASEWTDTQYF
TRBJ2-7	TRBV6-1	CASSEGSTGFHEQYF
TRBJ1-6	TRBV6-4	CASSDGFPNSPLHF
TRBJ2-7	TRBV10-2	CASSEGGSYEQYF
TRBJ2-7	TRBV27	CASSLFLATSSYEQYF
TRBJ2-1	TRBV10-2	CASSDRQGAHYNEQFF
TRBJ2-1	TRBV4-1	CASSLGTLFYNEQFF
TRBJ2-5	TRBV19	CASSIGGGSQETQYF
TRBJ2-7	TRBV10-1	CASSEAGPPYEQYF
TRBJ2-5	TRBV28	CASNVHSQGAKETQYF
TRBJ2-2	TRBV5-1	CASSLSSAGTGELFF
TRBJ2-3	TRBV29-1	CSVEGAELAGGFFDTQYF
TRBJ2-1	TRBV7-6	CASSVKGEQFF
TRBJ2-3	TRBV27	CASSLLWREVPSTDTQYF
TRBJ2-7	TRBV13	CASSSGVGSYEQYF
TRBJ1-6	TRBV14	CASSQVLAFGRSPLHF
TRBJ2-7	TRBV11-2	CASSLSVSRESSYEQYF
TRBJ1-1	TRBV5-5	CASSLKGYSLTANTEAFF
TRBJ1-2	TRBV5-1	CASSLGEVHGYTF
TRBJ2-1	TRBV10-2	CASKLGGRNEQFF
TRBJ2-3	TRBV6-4	CASSDSSGGATDTQYF